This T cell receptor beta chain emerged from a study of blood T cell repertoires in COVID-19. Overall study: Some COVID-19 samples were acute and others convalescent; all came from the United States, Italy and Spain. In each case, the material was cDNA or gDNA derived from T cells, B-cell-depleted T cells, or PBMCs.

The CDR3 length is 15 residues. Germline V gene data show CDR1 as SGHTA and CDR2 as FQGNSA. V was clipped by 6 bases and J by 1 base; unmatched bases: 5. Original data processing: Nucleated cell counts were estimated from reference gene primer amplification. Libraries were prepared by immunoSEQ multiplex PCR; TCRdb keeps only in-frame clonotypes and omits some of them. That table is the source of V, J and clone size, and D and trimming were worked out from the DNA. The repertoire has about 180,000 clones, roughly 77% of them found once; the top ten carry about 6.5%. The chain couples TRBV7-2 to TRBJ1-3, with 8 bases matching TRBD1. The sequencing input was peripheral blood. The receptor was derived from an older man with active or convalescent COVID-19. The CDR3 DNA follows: TGTGCCAGCAGTCCCGACAGGGGTTCTGGAAACACCATATATTTT. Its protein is CASSPDRGSGNTIYF.